This is a list of T cell receptor beta chains from one sample in a study of T cells in Graves' hyperthyroidism and ophthalmopathy. In TCRdb, the multiplex PCR reads were re-called with MiXCR into one record per CDR3 protein. The data hold 400,000 or so distinct CDR3 sequences, with roughly 14% observed a single time. Material: blood. The source is a woman aged 25-40 years with Graves' ophthalmopathy. The CDR3 runs from the conserved cysteine through the conserved F or W. D genes are given only for firm matches. Rows may omit the clone size; those that give it use once, few, many or a size class.

j_call	clone_size	cdr3_length	d_call	v_call	cdr3_nt	cdr3_aa
TRBJ2-6	NA	17	TRBD1	TRBV10-1	TGCGCCAGCAGTGGGGGGACAGGGACCTCTGGGGCCAACGTCCTGACTTTC	CASSGGTGTSGANVLTF
TRBJ2-7	many	15	NA	TRBV2	TGTGCCAGCGGGGCCGGGACACTTGACTCCTACGAGCAGTACTTC	CASGAGTLDSYEQYF
TRBJ2-5	few	18	TRBD2	TRBV6-2/TRBV6-3	TGTGCCATAGGAGGGGGGAGTGGTTTAGCGGGGGGGCCTGAGACCCAGTACTTC	CAIGGGSGLAGGPETQYF
TRBJ1-1	many	14	NA	TRBV28	TGTGCCAGCAGCTCCCTCGACATGAACACTGAAGCTTTCTTT	CASSSLDMNTEAFF
TRBJ2-2	many	15	NA	TRBV24-1	TGTGCCACCAGTGATTTTCTCCTATCCAGCGGGGAGCTGTTTTTT	CATSDFLLSSGELFF
TRBJ1-2	NA	13	NA	TRBV20-1	TGCAGTGCTAGAGCGGTGGGCAGGGGCGGCTACACCTTC	CSARAVGRGGYTF
TRBJ2-4	NA	16	TRBD1	TRBV11-2	TGTGCCAGCAGCCAAGGCCGTGAGGGGGCAGGAGGCATTCAGTACTTC	CASSQGREGAGGIQYF
TRBJ2-3	many	12	NA	TRBV30	TGTGCCTGGGGTGTTTGGGCAGATACGCAGTATTTT	CAWGVWADTQYF
TRBJ2-2	many	15	NA	TRBV20-1	TGCAGTGCTAGCCCCGGGGCCGCGAACACCGGGGAGCTGTTTTTT	CSASPGAANTGELFF
TRBJ2-7	many	15	NA	TRBV27	TGTGCCAGCAGTTTCCTCCCCAGGGGGGACTACGAGCAGTACTTC	CASSFLPRGDYEQYF
TRBJ2-5	many	18	NA	TRBV29-1	TGCAGCGTTGAGGTGCCTTACCGTACAGGGAGGAATTTGGAGACCCAGTACTTC	CSVEVPYRTGRNLETQYF
TRBJ2-7	many	17	NA	TRBV6-5	TGTGCCAGCAGTTACTCGAAGGGGACTTATAACGCCTACGAGCAGTACTTC	CASSYSKGTYNAYEQYF
TRBJ1-5	many	15	TRBD1	TRBV13	TGTGCCAGCAGCGAGGGACAGGGGGCCAATCAGCCCCAGCATTTT	CASSEGQGANQPQHF
TRBJ1-1	many	12	NA	TRBV7-8	TGTGCCAGCAGCTTTGACACAGGTGAAGCTTTCTTT	CASSFDTGEAFF
TRBJ2-7	many	13	TRBD1	TRBV4-2	TGTGCCAGCAGCCGGACAGGGTTTATCGAGCAGTACTTC	CASSRTGFIEQYF
TRBJ1-5	many	14	NA	TRBV30	TGTGCCTGGAGTGTGGGCAATAGCAATCAGCCCCAGCATTTT	CAWSVGNSNQPQHF
TRBJ2-7	NA	15	NA	TRBV14	TGTGCCAGCAGCCGTTCGCTCCGAGGATTATACGAGCAGTACTTC	CASSRSLRGLYEQYF
TRBJ1-1	many	13	NA	TRBV5-1	TGCGCCAGCAGCTTGGATCTTGGGGGCGAAGCTTTCTTT	CASSLDLGGEAFF
TRBJ2-1	NA	15	TRBD2	TRBV20-1	TGCAGTGCCACCCTACTAGCGGGGGGACCCAATGAGCAGTTCTTC	CSATLLAGGPNEQFF
TRBJ1-2	many	15	NA	TRBV20-1	TGCAGTGCTAGCCCCAATGGAGGGGCGAACTATGGCTACACCTTC	CSASPNGGANYGYTF
TRBJ1-6	many	15	NA	TRBV2	TGTGCCAGCAGTCCCTCGCAGGCCTATAATTCACCCCTCCACTTT	CASSPSQAYNSPLHF
TRBJ2-2	many	16	NA	TRBV7-3	TGTGCCAGCAGCCCAAACTTCCGTTGGAACACCGGGGAGCTGTTTTTT	CASSPNFRWNTGELFF
TRBJ1-2	many	13	TRBD1	TRBV20-1	TGCAGTGCCAAGGGGACAGGGGGCCATGGCTACACCTTC	CSAKGTGGHGYTF
TRBJ1-2	many	13	NA	TRBV28	TGTGCCAGCAGTTCTCAGGATGTGGGTGGCTACACCTTC	CASSSQDVGGYTF
TRBJ2-2	many	14	NA	TRBV10-3	TGTGCCATCAGTCCCGGGGGGAACACCGGGGAGCTGTTTTTT	CAISPGGNTGELFF
TRBJ1-2	many	14	TRBD1	TRBV7-2	TGTGCCAGCAGCTTAGGGGACAGACCTTATGGCTACACCTTC	CASSLGDRPYGYTF
TRBJ1-2	many	17	NA	TRBV7-2	TGTGCCAGCGAGGAACAGGGTCCATGGGGAGATTATGGAGGCTACACCTTC	CASEEQGPWGDYGGYTF
TRBJ2-7	many	15	TRBD1	TRBV7-2	TGTGCCAGCAGCTCGGATCCGGGACAGATCTACGAGCAGTACTTC	CASSSDPGQIYEQYF
TRBJ2-2	many	13	TRBD2	TRBV3-1	TGTGCCAGCAGCCAAGATATGCTAGCGGAGCTGTATTTT	CASSQDMLAELYF
TRBJ2-7	many	13	NA	TRBV18	TGTGCCAGCTCACCAAGGAGGGGGTACGAGCAGTACTTC	CASSPRRGYEQYF
TRBJ2-7	NA	14	NA	TRBV12-3/TRBV12-4	TGTGCCAGCAGTTACAGGGTTCTCTCCTACGAGCAGTACTTC	CASSYRVLSYEQYF
TRBJ1-1	many	14	NA	TRBV4-1	TGCGCCAGCAGTCTAATTGACAGGACCCGCGGGGCTTTCTTT	CASSLIDRTRGAFF
TRBJ2-5	many	19	NA	TRBV7-9	TGTGCCAGCAGCCCCACGGGACTCGCCAGCTATGAAAACCAAGAGACCCAGTACTTC	CASSPTGLASYENQETQYF
TRBJ2-5	few	15	TRBD1	TRBV5-4	TGTGCCAGCAGCCCGAAGGGCAGGGGGCGAGAGACCCAGTACTTC	CASSPKGRGRETQYF
TRBJ1-6	few	15	NA	TRBV9	TGTGCCAGCAGCGTAGAGGGGACAAGGAATATACCCCTCCACTTT	CASSVEGTRNIPLHF
TRBJ2-3	many	15	TRBD2	TRBV20-1	TGCAGTGCTAGAGAACAACGCGGGGGAAGAGATACGCAGTATTTT	CSAREQRGGRDTQYF